The 3 T cell receptor beta chains below all came from one sample that was sequenced in a study of OX40 agonist ivuxolimab in advanced cancers. Here immunoSEQ multiplex PCR was the method, and the copy in TCRdb shows in-frame clones only, minus some. The sample lists about 70,000 clones; approximately 89% were seen once. Sample: CD4+ or CD8+ T cells sorted from blood, taken in a trial of the OX40 agonist ivuxolimab. The receptors were sampled from an adult with an advanced solid tumor such as melanoma, head and neck, liver or kidney cancer.

V and J are TRBV30 and TRBJ1-5; D possibly corresponds to TRBD1 (6 bases). The CDR3 runs 12 residues. The V gene lost 2 bases and the J gene lost 7 bases, with 9 bases spanning the gap. Per the germline V gene, CDR1 is GTSNPN and CDR2 is SVGIG (reference sequence). CDR3 sequence: CAWSRGQQPQHF. The CDR3 DNA sequence: TGTGCCTGGAGTCGAGGACAGCAGCCCCAGCATTTT.

The chain is built from TRBV7-8 and TRBJ2-1; D could derive from TRBD1 or TRBD2 (5 bases each). The V gene's germline CDR1 is SGHVS and CDR2 FQNEAQ. This CDR3 is built from 12 residues. Trimming took off 5 bases at V and 13 bases at J, with 15 bases between the two ends. The CDR3 region has the DNA TGTGCCAGCAGCGGGGACCGGGTCCCACAGTTCTTC. Translation gives CASSGDRVPQFF.

This clone showed up just once. The rearrangement links TRBV7-2 to TRBJ1-6; the match to TRBD1 covers 7 bases. Looked up from germline, CDR1 is SGHTA and CDR2 is FQGNSA. The CDR3 sequence is 15 residues long. Losses at the gene ends were 5 bases for V and 8 bases for J; bases not matched to a gene: 9. The CDR3: CASSRKTGFDSPLHF. The CDR3 DNA reads TGTGCCAGCAGCAGGAAGACAGGGTTCGATTCACCCCTCCACTTT.